A single sample gave rise to the 15 T cell receptor beta chains below, sequenced in a study of T-cell reconstitution after alpha-beta-depleted transplantation in children. As it was prepared, the TCRbeta library received unique molecular identifiers. One entry per CDR3 protein results from TCRdb running MiXCR on the PCR reads. The data hold a few hundred thousand distinct CDR3 sequences, with roughly 25% observed a single time. The sequencing here drew on PBMCs, taken before TCRalphabeta/CD19-depleted stem cell transplant. These receptors were obtained from a girl aged 2-10 years with Fanconi anemia, due to receive a stem cell transplant.

This clonotype was found many times. The chain combines TRBV9 with TRBJ2-5; 8 bases are a match to TRBD2. V was pared by 0 bases and J by 7 bases, with 5 bases of the junction left unmatched. This CDR3 is 14 amino acids long. In germline, CDR1 is SGDLS, CDR2 YYNGEE. CDR3 residues: CASSVAGGAGTQYF. In DNA form, the CDR3 reads TGTGCCAGCAGCGTAGCCGGGGGGGCAGGGACCCAGTACTTC.

Remarks on this clonotype: Since a much larger clone is just one base distant, this may be a read error. The V and J genes are TRBV6-4 and TRBJ2-2; D unclear. CDR1 is MRHNA, CDR2 SNTAGT, per germline. CDR3 length equals 10 residues. The V end was cut by 5 bases, the J end by 11 bases, with 6 bases between. The CDR3 nucleotides are TGTGCCAGCAGTTCCCACGAGCTGTTTTTT. This codes for CASSSHELFF.

This clonotype was seen repeatedly, ten times or more. V is TRBV6-5 and J is TRBJ2-7; D unclear. The CDR3 loop spans 14 amino acids. Per the germline V gene, CDR1 is MNHEY and CDR2 is SVGAGI. V was trimmed by 0 bases and J by 6 bases, leaving 12 bases between them. The CDR3 here is CASSYSRGLGEQYF. CDR3 in DNA: TGTGCCAGCAGTTACTCACGTGGATTGGGCGAGCAGTACTTC.

The V gene is TRBV4-2, the J gene TRBJ2-4; D gene uncertain. Germline assignment: CDR1 LGHNA and CDR2 YNFKEQ. The CDR3 runs to 17 residues. The V and J ends lost 0 bases and 0 bases respectively, with 12 bases between them. The CDR3 region is CASSQDFRSLAKNIQYF. The CDR3 coding sequence is TGTGCCAGCAGCCAAGATTTTAGGAGTTTAGCCAAAAACATTCAGTACTTC.

This clonotype was found many times. The chain couples TRBV7-2 to TRBJ2-1, with no clear D. This CDR3 spans 12 amino acids. The V end lost 1 base, the J end lost 10 bases, and 8 bases lay between the germline ends. Germline loops: CDR1 SGHTA, CDR2 FQGNSA. As DNA, the CDR3 is TGTGCCAGCAGCTTAGGGGCCGGGGAGCAGTTCTTC. This sequence encodes CASSLGAGEQFF.

The rearrangement joins TRBV7-2 to TRBJ2-1; D unresolved. The CDR3 totals 14 residues. Trimming stripped 3 bases from V and 8 bases from J, with 14 bases between. Germline V gene lookup returns CDR1 SGHTA and CDR2 FQGNSA. CDR3 amino acids: CASSFRKSEYEQFF. In DNA form, the CDR3 reads TGTGCCAGCAGCTTTAGGAAAAGCGAATATGAGCAGTTCTTC. Drawing the rest from reference TRBV7-2 and TRBJ2-1, the complete variable domain is GAGVSQSPSNKVTEKGKDVELRCDPISGHTALYWYRQSLGQGLEFLIYFQGNSAPDKSGLPSDRFSAERTGGSVSTLTIQRTQQEDSAVYLCASSFRKSEYEQFFGPGTRLTVL.

The rearrangement links TRBV29-1 to TRBJ2-5; TRBD1 matches 7 bases. V was pared by 4 bases and J by 2 bases, with 7 bases of the junction left unmatched. Germline V gene sequence: CDR1 SQVTM, CDR2 ANQGSEA. CDR3 size: 14 residues. CDR3 nucleotide sequence: TGCAGCGTTGGACCCCGGGGACAGCAAGAGACCCAGTACTTC. Protein sequence: CSVGPRGQQETQYF. The full variable domain, completed using reference TRBV29-1 and TRBJ2-5, is SAVISQKPSRDICQRGTSLTIQCQVDSQVTMMFWYRQQPGQSLTLIATANQGSEATYESGFVIDKFPISRPNLTFSTLTVSNMSPEDSSIYLCSVGPRGQQETQYFGPGTRLLVL.

This clonotype was observed a handful of times. The chain combines TRBV28 with TRBJ2-7, with D perhaps matching TRBD1 (5 bases). CDR3 length: 13 amino acids. Germline V gene sequence: CDR1 MDHEN, CDR2 SYDVKM. V was cut by 5 bases and J by 4 bases, with 12 bases left in between. CDR3 sequence: CASSTHRSYEQYF. In nucleotides, the CDR3 is TGTGCCAGCAGTACCCACAGGTCTTACGAGCAGTACTTC.

This clonotype occurred a few times. The CDR3 region is CSARRTGANVLTF. DNA of the CDR3: TGCAGTGCTAGACGGACCGGGGCCAACGTCCTGACTTTC. The chain recombines TRBV20-1 with TRBJ2-6, with D unclear. Germline values: CDR1 DFQATT, CDR2 SNEGSKA (reference sequence). Deletions cut 2 bases from V and 4 bases from J, with 6 bases between. The CDR3 extends over 13 amino acids.

The genes are TRBV3-1 and TRBJ2-5, with 12 bases that match TRBD2. This CDR3 is 16 amino acids long. Germline assignment: CDR1 LGHDT and CDR2 YNNKEL (reference sequence). The J segment lost 0 bases and the V segment lost 4 bases, leaving 3 bases of the junction unmatched. The CDR3 reads CASSPGTSGYQETQYF. Written as DNA, the CDR3 is TGTGCCAGCAGCCCCGGGACTAGCGGGTACCAAGAGACCCAGTACTTC.

This rearrangement joins TRBV3-1 to TRBJ2-3; no reliable D call. Trimming left V 3 bases short and J 4 bases short, with 8 bases between. The CDR3 is 13 residues long. In germline, CDR1 is LGHDT, CDR2 YNNKEL (reference sequence). The CDR3 sequence: CASSQMTSDTQYF. The CDR3 coding sequence is TGTGCCAGCAGCCAGATGACTTCAGATACGCAGTATTTT.

V gene TRBV20-1 combines with J gene TRBJ2-2, with 7 bases lining up with TRBD2. The V segment lost 6 bases and the J segment 3 bases; nucleotides outside the gene matches: 10. The CDR3 has 15 amino acids. Germline V CDR1 and CDR2: DFQATT, SNEGSKA (reference sequence). CDR3 in amino acids: CSAERTSGYTGELFF. The CDR3 bases are TGCAGTGCCGAACGGACTAGTGGTTACACCGGGGAGCTGTTTTTT.

This clonotype was observed a few times. The chain recombines TRBV28 with TRBJ2-7; D may correspond to TRBD1 or TRBD2 (5 bases each). Trimming shortened V by 5 bases and J by 0 bases, and 14 bases separated the two germline ends. The CDR3 has 15 amino acids. Germline V gene sequence: CDR1 MDHEN, CDR2 SYDVKM. The CDR3 reads CASSKSRDRSYEQYF. CDR3 sequence (DNA): TGTGCCAGCAGTAAATCAAGGGACCGCTCCTACGAGCAGTACTTC.

This clonotype was counted a few times. The V gene is TRBV29-1, the J gene TRBJ2-6, with TRBD1 matching over 7 bases. The ends lost 3 bases at V and 1 base at J; junction bases unmatched: 3. CDR1 is SQVTM, CDR2 ANQGSEA, per germline. This CDR3 region has 15 residues. The CDR3, as DNA: TGCAGCGTTGAGGGACAGCAATCTGGGGCCAACGTCCTGACTTTC. It is translated as CSVEGQQSGANVLTF.

This clonotype showed up just a few times. The gene calls are TRBV12-3 or TRBV12-4 and TRBJ2-5; unclear D gene. V lost 3 bases to trimming and J lost 5 bases, with 13 bases between them. This CDR3 contains 14 residues. The CDR3 sequence is CASSFRLSLETQYF. In DNA form, the CDR3 reads TGTGCCAGCAGTTTCCGGCTCTCCCTGGAGACCCAGTACTTC.